The 27 T cell receptor beta chains below all came from one sample that was sequenced in a study of cytomegalovirus exposure and HLA in healthy donors. PCR primers comprised 60 Vbeta and 13 Jbeta primers. Clones were read by immunoSEQ multiplex PCR, and TCRdb kept only the in-frame ones, dropping some. The repertoire consists of approximately 160,000 clones, with roughly 80% occurring once and the leading ten covering over 1.2%. The material sequenced was PBMCs. The receptor source for this set is a girl aged 10-17 years in good health and CMV-seropositive.

J is TRBJ1-2 and V is TRBV7-9, with TRBD1 matching over 9 bases. Germline V gene lookup returns CDR1 SEHNR and CDR2 FQNEAQ (reference sequence). CDR3 length: 14 amino acids. Trimming cost V 6 bases and J 3 bases; bases outside gene matches: 5. CDR3 DNA sequence: TGTGCCAGCAGGAACGGGACAGGGTACTATGGCTACACCTTC. Its translation is CASRNGTGYYGYTF.

This clone has a single count. The J gene is TRBJ2-7, the V gene TRBV7-6; TRBD2 matches 7 bases. CDR3 length equals 18 residues. The J segment lost 0 bases and the V segment lost 2 bases, leaving 13 bases of the junction unmatched. Germline CDR1 is SGHVS and CDR2 is FNYEAQ. CDR3 sequence reads: CASSLMGSGGDYSYEQYF. Written as DNA, the CDR3 is TGTGCCAGCAGCTTAATGGGGTCAGGAGGGGACTACTCCTACGAGCAGTACTTC.

The chain has TRBV6-1 and TRBJ2-7; TRBD1 might be the D (5 bases). CDR1 is MNHNS, CDR2 SASEGT, per germline. This CDR3 spans 14 amino acids. Trimming took 3 bases from V and 5 from J, leaving 14 bases between them. The CDR3 is CASSEVRAADEQYF. CDR3 bases: TGTGCCAGCAGTGAGGTCAGGGCCGCAGACGAGCAGTACTTC.

The rearrangement links TRBV19 to TRBJ2-2; D remains unclear. V lost 6 bases, J lost 4 bases, and 9 bases lay in between. In germline, CDR1 is LNHDA, CDR2 SQIVND (reference sequence). This CDR3 contains 13 residues. The CDR3 here is CASSPVSTGELFF. For the CDR3, the DNA is TGTGCCAGTAGCCCGGTGAGCACCGGGGAGCTGTTTTTT.

The V and J genes are TRBV5-4 and TRBJ1-3; 7 bases align to TRBD1. Per germline, CDR1 SGHNT and CDR2 YYREEE (reference sequence). V shed 4 bases, J shed 6 bases, and the junction held 16 bases outside the gene matches. The CDR3 loop spans 17 amino acids. The CDR3 loop is CASSRGGRGQSSNTIYF. The CDR3 DNA reads as TGTGCCAGCAGCCGTGGGGGCCGGGGACAGAGCTCAAACACCATATATTTT.

This sequence joins TRBV7-2 and TRBJ2-7; 9 nucleotides agree with TRBD2. Germline CDR1 and CDR2: SGHTA and FQGNSA. Trimming removed 2 bases from V and 5 bases from J; junction bases left unmatched: 4. The CDR3 consists of 14 residues. CDR3 loop: CASSLNSSGNEQYF. The CDR3 bases are TGTGCCAGCAGCTTAAACTCTAGCGGGAACGAGCAGTACTTC.

The chain combines TRBV7-9 with TRBJ2-5; D might be TRBD1 (6 bases). V was cut by 7 bases and J by 5 bases, with 17 bases left in between. The length of the CDR3 is 14 residues. Germline CDR1 is SEHNR and CDR2 is FQNEAQ (reference sequence). The CDR3 nucleotides read TGTGCCAGCACCTGGACAGATGGAAGGGAGACCCAGTACTTC. It yields the protein CASTWTDGRETQYF. Filled out from reference TRBV7-9 and TRBJ2-5, the complete variable domain reads DTGVSQNPRHKITKRGQNVTFRCDPISEHNRLYWYRQTLGQGPEFLTYFQNEAQLEKSRLLSDRFSAERPKGSFSTLEIQRTEQGDSAMYLCASTWTDGRETQYFGPGTRLLVL.

V usage is TRBV7-9 and J usage is TRBJ1-2; 8 positions match TRBD1. Germline V lookup: CDR1 SEHNR, CDR2 FQNEAQ (reference sequence). Trimming cost V 3 bases and J 4 bases; bases outside gene matches: 7. CDR3 size: 15 residues. The CDR3 bases are TGTGCCAGCAGCTTCCAGACAGGGGAAGTCTATGGCTACACCTTC. Translation: CASSFQTGEVYGYTF.

Only one count was recorded for this clone. V and J are TRBV5-1 and TRBJ2-5, with 7 positions matching TRBD1. J was trimmed by 5 bases and V by 4 bases; bases with no gene match: 11. This CDR3 is built from 15 residues. Germline V gives CDR1 SGHRS, CDR2 YFSETQ. The CDR3 is CASSPGTARGETQYF. In DNA form, the CDR3 reads TGCGCCAGCAGCCCCGGGACAGCCAGGGGGGAGACCCAGTACTTC.

This clone appeared a few times. The genes are TRBV29-1 and TRBJ1-2, with a possible D match to TRBD1 (5 bases). The ends were cut back, 2 bases at V and 4 bases at J, with 17 bases in the middle. This CDR3 spans 15 amino acids. Germline V gene sequence: CDR1 SQVTM, CDR2 ANQGSEA. CDR3 nucleotides: TGCAGCGTTGAATTGGGGCAGGCCTCATTCTATGGCTACACCTTC. This gives the protein CSVELGQASFYGYTF.

This clone has a single count. The CDR3 loop reads CASSQKPGQGFHEQFF. The CDR3, as DNA: TGCGCCAGCAGTCAGAAACCGGGACAGGGCTTCCATGAGCAGTTCTTC. The chain joins TRBV5-1 to TRBJ2-1; 9 bases fit TRBD1. The V segment lost 5 bases and the J segment 8 bases; nucleotides outside the gene matches: 14. The germline V gene has CDR1 SGHRS and CDR2 YFSETQ. This CDR3 contains 16 residues.

This clone was seen a few times. CDR3 in DNA: TGCAGTGCACAGTACCAAGAGACCCAGTACTTC. It yields the protein CSAQYQETQYF. V usage is TRBV20-1 and J usage is TRBJ2-5; no clear D. V lost 6 bases and J lost 0, with 5 bases in between. Germline lookup yields CDR1 DFQATT and CDR2 SNEGSKA (reference sequence). CDR3 length: 11 amino acids.

The genes are TRBV30 and TRBJ2-5, with TRBD2 identical over 16 bases. V lost 7 bases to trimming and J lost 1 base; unmatched junction nucleotides: 12. The CDR3 runs to 18 residues. Germline loops: CDR1 GTSNPN, CDR2 SVGIG (reference sequence). The CDR3 here is CASHPGTSGGAPQETQYF. CDR3 in DNA: TGTGCCTCCCACCCCGGGACTAGCGGGGGGGCCCCCCAAGAGACCCAGTACTTC. The variable domain in full, completed from reference TRBV30 and TRBJ2-5, reads SQTIHQWPATLVQPVGSPLSLECTVEGTSNPNLYWYRQAAGRGLQLLFYSVGIGQISSEVPQNLSASRPQDRQFILSSKKLLLSDSGFYLCASHPGTSGGAPQETQYFGPGTRLLVL.

This chain joins TRBV5-1 and TRBJ2-3, with D possibly TRBD2 on 5 matching bases. The V and J ends lost 0 bases and 5 bases respectively, with 10 bases between them. Germline V gene sequence: CDR1 SGHRS, CDR2 YFSETQ. The CDR3 has 14 residues. The CDR3 spells CASSLDRAGDTQYF. As DNA, the CDR3 is TGCGCCAGCAGCTTGGATAGGGCGGGAGATACGCAGTATTTT.

The chain combines TRBV30 with TRBJ2-2; D is perhaps TRBD1 (5 bases). Germline V gene lookup returns CDR1 GTSNPN and CDR2 SVGIG (reference sequence). Trimming took 0 bases from V and 6 from J, leaving 20 bases between them. The CDR3 runs to 17 residues. The CDR3 loop reads CAWSVISARQGSGELFF. DNA for the CDR3: TGTGCCTGGAGTGTAATATCGGCTAGGCAGGGTTCCGGGGAGCTGTTTTTT.

The V call is TRBV5-6, the J call TRBJ2-2; D is unclear. V was shortened by 0 bases and J by 3 bases, with 6 bases between the two germline ends. Germline-derived CDR1 and CDR2 are SGHDT and YYEEEE. This CDR3 contains 14 residues. CDR3 in amino acids: CASSLGRYTGELFF. The CDR3, as DNA: TGTGCCAGCAGCTTGGGGCGGTACACCGGGGAGCTGTTTTTT.

This clone was seen only once. The V gene is TRBV28, the J gene TRBJ2-7; no firm D call. Germline V gene data show CDR1 as MDHEN and CDR2 as SYDVKM. V lost 1 base and J lost 2, with 12 bases in between. CDR3 length: 15 amino acids. The CDR3 spells CASSLLLADAYEQYF. The DNA of the CDR3 is TGTGCCAGCAGTTTATTGCTGGCCGATGCCTACGAGCAGTACTTC.

The gene calls are TRBV6-1 and TRBJ2-2; D is possibly TRBD1 (5 bases). From germline, CDR1 is MNHNS and CDR2 SASEGT. The CDR3 covers 15 residues. V lost 3 bases and J 5 bases, leaving 13 bases between the germline ends. The DNA of the CDR3 is TGTGCCAGCAGTGACAGGGTGTTAGAAACCGGGGAGCTGTTTTTT. It codes for CASSDRVLETGELFF.

V is TRBV11-2 and J is TRBJ1-4; D may be TRBD1 (5 bases). Germline-derived CDR1 and CDR2 are SGHAT and FQNNGV. V lost 4 bases, J lost 3 bases, and 18 bases lay in between. This CDR3 contains 17 residues. Here the CDR3 DNA reads TGTGCCAGCAGCTCGATGGGGCAGGGTCCGGCTAATGAAAAACTGTTTTTT. As protein: CASSSMGQGPANEKLFF.

The chain couples TRBV7-8 to TRBJ1-4; no clear D gene. The germline V gene has CDR1 SGHVS and CDR2 FQNEAQ. V dropped 5 bases and J dropped 10 bases, with 14 bases sitting between them. The CDR3 spans 13 residues. The chain's CDR3 is CASSPPNPGKLFF. CDR3 nucleotide sequence: TGTGCCAGCAGCCCCCCGAATCCGGGAAAACTGTTTTTT.

This chain joins TRBV27 and TRBJ2-2; the D is unclear. The germline gives CDR1 MNHEY, CDR2 SMNVEV (reference sequence). Trimming removed 5 bases from V and 2 bases from J, with 3 bases in between. The CDR3 extends over 12 amino acids. The CDR3 is CASSLNTGELFF. CDR3 bases: TGTGCCAGCAGTCTCAACACCGGGGAGCTGTTTTTT.

CDR3 nucleotide sequence: TGTGCCAGCAGGGTAACAGGGGGCGGGCAGCCCCAGCATTTT. It translates to CASRVTGGGQPQHF. The gene calls are TRBV27 and TRBJ1-5, with 9 positions matching TRBD1. The CDR3 spans 14 residues. The V gene's germline CDR1 is MNHEY and CDR2 SMNVEV (reference sequence). V trimming: 6 bases; J trimming: 7 bases; junction bases outside the gene matches: 7.

The chain joins TRBV29-1 to TRBJ1-1, with D possibly matching TRBD1 (5 bases). The germline V and J ends were trimmed by 7 bases and 0 bases, with 18 bases remaining between them. CDR1 is SQVTM and CDR2 is ANQGSEA in the germline V gene. CDR3 size: 15 residues. The CDR3 spells CSASGGWGMNTEAFF. For the CDR3, the DNA is TGCAGCGCCTCCGGGGGATGGGGTATGAACACTGAAGCTTTCTTT. Using reference TRBV29-1 and TRBJ1-1 for the parts outside the CDR3, the full variable domain is SAVISQKPSRDICQRGTSLTIQCQVDSQVTMMFWYRQQPGQSLTLIATANQGSEATYESGFVIDKFPISRPNLTFSTLTVSNMSPEDSSIYLCSASGGWGMNTEAFFGQGTRLTVV.

The gene calls are TRBV20-1 and TRBJ2-5; a weak D match, TRBD2 (5 bases). From germline, CDR1 is DFQATT and CDR2 SNEGSKA (reference sequence). The V gene lost 6 bases and the J gene lost 3 bases, with 5 bases spanning the gap. The CDR3 spans 10 residues. CDR3 coding DNA: TGCAGTGCGGGAGAAGAGACCCAGTACTTC. Translating it yields CSAGEETQYF.

The chain uses TRBV11-2 and TRBJ2-7, with TRBD2 as a possible D gene (5 bases). Germline V lookup: CDR1 SGHAT, CDR2 FQNNGV. CDR3 size: 12 residues. Between the trimmed V and J ends, which lost 4 bases and 1 base, there was a span of 5 bases. Written as DNA, the CDR3 is TGTGCCAGCAGCTGGGAGTCCTACGAGCAGTACTTC. Its protein is CASSWESYEQYF.

This chain connects TRBV19 to TRBJ2-7; 7 bases are a match to TRBD1. Germline V gives CDR1 LNHDA, CDR2 SQIVND (reference sequence). V trimming: 3 bases; J trimming: 7 bases; junction bases outside the gene matches: 6. This CDR3 is built from 13 residues. This chain's CDR3 is CASSISHRGEQYF. CDR3 DNA: TGTGCCAGTAGTATTAGTCACAGGGGAGAGCAGTACTTC.

The chain recombines TRBV2 with TRBJ2-6; TRBD2 matches at 9 bases. Trimming cost V 3 bases and J 1 base; bases outside gene matches: 4. CDR1 is SNHLY, CDR2 FYNNEI, per germline. This CDR3 contains 17 residues. CDR3 amino acids: CASSDAAGGSGANVLTF. As DNA, the CDR3 is TGTGCCAGCAGTGATGCGGCGGGAGGGTCTGGGGCCAACGTCCTGACTTTC.